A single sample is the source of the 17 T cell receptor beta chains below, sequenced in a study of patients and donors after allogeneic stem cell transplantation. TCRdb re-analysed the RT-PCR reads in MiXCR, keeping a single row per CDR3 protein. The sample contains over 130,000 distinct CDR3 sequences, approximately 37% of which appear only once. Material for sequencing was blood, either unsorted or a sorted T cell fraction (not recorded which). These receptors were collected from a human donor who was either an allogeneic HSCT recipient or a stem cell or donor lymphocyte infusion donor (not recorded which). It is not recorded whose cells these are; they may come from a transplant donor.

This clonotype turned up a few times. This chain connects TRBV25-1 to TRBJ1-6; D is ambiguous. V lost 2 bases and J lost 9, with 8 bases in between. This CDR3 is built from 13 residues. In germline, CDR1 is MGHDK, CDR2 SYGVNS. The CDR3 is CASSEAGSSPLHF. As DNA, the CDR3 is TGTGCCAGCAGTGAAGCGGGAAGTTCACCCCTCCACTTT.

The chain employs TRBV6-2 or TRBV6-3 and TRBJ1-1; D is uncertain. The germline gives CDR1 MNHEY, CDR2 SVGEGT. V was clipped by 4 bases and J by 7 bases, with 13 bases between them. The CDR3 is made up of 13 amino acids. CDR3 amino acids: CASSLPGRGEAFF. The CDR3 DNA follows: TGTGCCAGCAGTTTACCTGGACGAGGTGAAGCTTTCTTT.

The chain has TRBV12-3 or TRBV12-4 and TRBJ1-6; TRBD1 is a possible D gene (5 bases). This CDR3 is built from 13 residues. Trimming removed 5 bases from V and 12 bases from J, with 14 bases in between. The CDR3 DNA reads TGTGCCAGCAGTCCAGGGCAGGCGAAACCCCTCCACTTT. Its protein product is CASSPGQAKPLHF.

CDR3 sequence reads: CASSLVGGANSNQPQHF. The CDR3, as DNA: TGTGCCAGCAGCTTAGTAGGGGGTGCAAATAGCAATCAGCCCCAGCATTTT. The chain carries TRBV7-2 and TRBJ1-5; TRBD1 might be the D (6 bases). CDR1 and CDR2 (germline): SGHTA, FQGNSA. V was clipped by 1 base and J by 0 bases, with 13 bases between them. The CDR3 loop spans 17 amino acids.

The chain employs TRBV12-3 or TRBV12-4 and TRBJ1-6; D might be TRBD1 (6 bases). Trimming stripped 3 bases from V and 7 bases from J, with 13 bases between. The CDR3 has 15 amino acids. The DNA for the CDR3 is TGTGCCAGCAGTTTTCGGGGGGGCGGGAATTCACCCCTCCACTTT. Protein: CASSFRGGGNSPLHF.

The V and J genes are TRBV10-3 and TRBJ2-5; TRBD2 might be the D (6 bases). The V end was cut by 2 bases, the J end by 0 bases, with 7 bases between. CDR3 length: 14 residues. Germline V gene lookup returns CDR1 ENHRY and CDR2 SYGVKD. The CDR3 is CAISEGGNQETQYF. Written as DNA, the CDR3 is TGTGCCATCAGTGAGGGGGGGAACCAAGAGACCCAGTACTTC.

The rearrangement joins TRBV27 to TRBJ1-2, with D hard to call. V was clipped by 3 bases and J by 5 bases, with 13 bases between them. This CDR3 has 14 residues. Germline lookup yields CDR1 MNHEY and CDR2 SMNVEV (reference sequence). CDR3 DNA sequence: TGTGCCAGCAGTTTGTCGCACGGGAGATATGGCTACACCTTC. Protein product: CASSLSHGRYGYTF.

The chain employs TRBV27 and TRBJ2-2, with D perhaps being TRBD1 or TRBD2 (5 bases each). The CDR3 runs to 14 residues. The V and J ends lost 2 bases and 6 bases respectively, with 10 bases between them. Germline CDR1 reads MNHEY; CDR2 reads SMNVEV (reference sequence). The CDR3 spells CASSLSRGSGELFF. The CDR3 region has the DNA TGTGCCAGCAGTTTAAGCCGGGGCTCCGGGGAGCTGTTTTTT.

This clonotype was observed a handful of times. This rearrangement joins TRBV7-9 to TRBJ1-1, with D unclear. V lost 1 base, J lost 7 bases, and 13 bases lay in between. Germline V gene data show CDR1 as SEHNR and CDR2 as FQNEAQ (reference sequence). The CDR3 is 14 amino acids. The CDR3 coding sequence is TGTGCCAGCAGCTTAGGCGGAGCTAAACTTGAAGCTTTCTTT. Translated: CASSLGGAKLEAFF.

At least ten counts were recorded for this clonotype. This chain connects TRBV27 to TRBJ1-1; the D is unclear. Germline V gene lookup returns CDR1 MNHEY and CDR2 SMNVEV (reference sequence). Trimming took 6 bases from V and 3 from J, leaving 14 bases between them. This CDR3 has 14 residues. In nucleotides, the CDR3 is TGTGCCAGCAGCCTAACCGGTCGGGACACTGAAGCTTTCTTT. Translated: CASSLTGRDTEAFF.

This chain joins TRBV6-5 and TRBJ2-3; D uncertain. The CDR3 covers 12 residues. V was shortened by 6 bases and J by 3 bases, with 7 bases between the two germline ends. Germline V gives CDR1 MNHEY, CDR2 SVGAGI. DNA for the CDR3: TGTGCCAGCAGGACCTTGACAGATACGCAGTATTTT. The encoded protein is CASRTLTDTQYF.

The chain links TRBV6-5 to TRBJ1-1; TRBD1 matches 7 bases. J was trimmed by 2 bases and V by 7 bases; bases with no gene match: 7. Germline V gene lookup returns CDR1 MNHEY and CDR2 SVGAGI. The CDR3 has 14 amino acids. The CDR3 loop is CASTRTGVNTEAFF. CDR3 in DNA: TGTGCCAGCACCCGGACAGGAGTAAACACTGAAGCTTTCTTT.

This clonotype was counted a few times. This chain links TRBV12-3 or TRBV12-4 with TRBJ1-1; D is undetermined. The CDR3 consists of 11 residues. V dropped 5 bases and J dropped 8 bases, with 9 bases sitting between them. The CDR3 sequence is CASSPPGEAFF. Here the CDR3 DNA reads TGTGCCAGCAGTCCCCCGGGCGAAGCTTTCTTT.

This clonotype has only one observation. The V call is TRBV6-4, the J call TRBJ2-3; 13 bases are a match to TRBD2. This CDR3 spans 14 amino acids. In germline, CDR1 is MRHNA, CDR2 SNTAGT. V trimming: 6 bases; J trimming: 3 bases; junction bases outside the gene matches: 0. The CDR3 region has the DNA TGTGCCAGCAGGGGACTAGCGGGGACAGATACGCAGTATTTT. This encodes CASRGLAGTDTQYF.

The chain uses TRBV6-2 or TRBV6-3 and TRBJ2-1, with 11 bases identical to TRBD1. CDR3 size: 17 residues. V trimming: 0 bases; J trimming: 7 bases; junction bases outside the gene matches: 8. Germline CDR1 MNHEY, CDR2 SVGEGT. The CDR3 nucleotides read TGTGCCAGCAGTTACTCGAAGTATGGGACAGGGGGAAATGAGCAGTTCTTC. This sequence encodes CASSYSKYGTGGNEQFF.

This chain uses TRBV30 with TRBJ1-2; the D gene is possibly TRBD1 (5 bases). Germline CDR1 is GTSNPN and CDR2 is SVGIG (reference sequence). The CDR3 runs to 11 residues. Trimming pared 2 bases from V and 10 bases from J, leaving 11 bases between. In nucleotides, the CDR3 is TGTGCCTGGAGTTTTACAGGAAACTACACCTTC. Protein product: CAWSFTGNYTF.

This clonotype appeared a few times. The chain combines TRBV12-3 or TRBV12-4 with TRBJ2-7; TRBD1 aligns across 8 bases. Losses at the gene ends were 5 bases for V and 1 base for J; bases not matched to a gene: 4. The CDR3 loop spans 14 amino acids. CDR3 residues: CASSRTGNSYEQYV. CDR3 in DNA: TGTGCCAGCAGTAGGACAGGGAATTCCTACGAGCAGTACGTC.